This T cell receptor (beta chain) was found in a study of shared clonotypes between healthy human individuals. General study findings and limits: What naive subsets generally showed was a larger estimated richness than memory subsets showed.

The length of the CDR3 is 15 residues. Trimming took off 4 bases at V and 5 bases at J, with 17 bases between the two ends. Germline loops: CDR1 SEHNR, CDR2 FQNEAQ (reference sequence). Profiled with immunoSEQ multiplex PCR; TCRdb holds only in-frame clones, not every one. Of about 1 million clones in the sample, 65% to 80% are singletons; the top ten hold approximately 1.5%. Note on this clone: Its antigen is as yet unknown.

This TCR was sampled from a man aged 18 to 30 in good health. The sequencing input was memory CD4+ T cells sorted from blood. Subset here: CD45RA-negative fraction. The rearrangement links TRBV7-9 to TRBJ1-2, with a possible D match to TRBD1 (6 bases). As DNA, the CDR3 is TGTGCCAGCAGCTCCAAGGGGGGGAAACGGTATGGCTACACCTTC. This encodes CASSSKGGKRYGYTF.